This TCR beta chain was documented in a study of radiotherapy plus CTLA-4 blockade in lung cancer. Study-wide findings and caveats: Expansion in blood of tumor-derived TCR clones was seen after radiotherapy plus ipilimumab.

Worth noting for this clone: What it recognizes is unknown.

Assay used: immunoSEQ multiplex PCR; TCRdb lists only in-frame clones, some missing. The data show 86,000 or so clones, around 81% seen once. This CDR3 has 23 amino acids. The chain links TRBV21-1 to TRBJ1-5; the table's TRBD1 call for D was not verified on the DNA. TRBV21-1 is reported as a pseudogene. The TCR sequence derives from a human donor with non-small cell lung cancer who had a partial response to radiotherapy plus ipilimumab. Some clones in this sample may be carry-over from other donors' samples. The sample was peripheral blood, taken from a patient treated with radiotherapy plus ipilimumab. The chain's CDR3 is CASSKRTGGWRRDRKGGNQPQHF. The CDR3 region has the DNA TGTGCCAGCAGCAAACGAACGGGGGGTTGGCGCCGGGACAGGAAGGGTGGCAATCAGCCCCAGCATTTT.